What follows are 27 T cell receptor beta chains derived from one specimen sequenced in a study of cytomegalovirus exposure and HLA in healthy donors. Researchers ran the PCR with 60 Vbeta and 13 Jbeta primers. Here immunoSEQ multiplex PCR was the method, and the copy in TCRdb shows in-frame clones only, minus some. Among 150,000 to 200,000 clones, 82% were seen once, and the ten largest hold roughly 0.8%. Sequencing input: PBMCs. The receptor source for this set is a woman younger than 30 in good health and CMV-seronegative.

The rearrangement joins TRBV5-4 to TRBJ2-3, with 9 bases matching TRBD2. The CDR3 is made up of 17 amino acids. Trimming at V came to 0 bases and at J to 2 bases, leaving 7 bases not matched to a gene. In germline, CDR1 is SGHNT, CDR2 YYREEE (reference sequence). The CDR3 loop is CASSLDGGGDNTDTQYF. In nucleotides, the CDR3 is TGTGCCAGCAGCTTGGATGGCGGGGGGGACAACACAGATACGCAGTATTTT.

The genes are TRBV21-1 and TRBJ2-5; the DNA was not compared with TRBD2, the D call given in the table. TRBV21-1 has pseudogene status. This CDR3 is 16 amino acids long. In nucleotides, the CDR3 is TGTGCCAGCAGCAAAGAGGAGGAACAGATCCAAGAGACCCAGTACTTC. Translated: CASSKEEEQIQETQYF.

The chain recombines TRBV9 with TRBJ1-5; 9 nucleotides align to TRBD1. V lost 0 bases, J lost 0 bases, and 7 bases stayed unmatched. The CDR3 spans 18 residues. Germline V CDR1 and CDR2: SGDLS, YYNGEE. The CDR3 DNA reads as TGTGCCAGCAGCGTAGAACGACAGGGGGACAATAGCAATCAGCCCCAGCATTTT. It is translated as CASSVERQGDNSNQPQHF.

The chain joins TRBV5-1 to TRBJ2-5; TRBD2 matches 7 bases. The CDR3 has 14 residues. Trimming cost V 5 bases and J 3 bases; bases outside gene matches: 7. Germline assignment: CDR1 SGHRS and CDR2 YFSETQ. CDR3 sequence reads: CASRIAGREETQYF. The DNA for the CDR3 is TGCGCCAGCAGAATAGCGGGCAGGGAAGAGACCCAGTACTTC.

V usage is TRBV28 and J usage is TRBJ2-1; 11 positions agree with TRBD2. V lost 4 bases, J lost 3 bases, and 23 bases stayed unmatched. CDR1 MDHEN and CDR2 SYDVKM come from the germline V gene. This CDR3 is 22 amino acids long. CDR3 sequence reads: CASSSRDPGTSGRASYYNEQFF. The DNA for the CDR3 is TGTGCCAGCAGTTCCCGGGACCCCGGGACTAGCGGCCGCGCGTCCTACTACAATGAGCAGTTCTTC. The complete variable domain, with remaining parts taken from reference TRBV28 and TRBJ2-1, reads DVKVTQSSRYLVKRTGEKVFLECVQDMDHENMFWYRQDPGLGLRLIYFSYDVKMKEKGDIPEGYSVSREKKERFSLILESASTNQTSMYLCASSSRDPGTSGRASYYNEQFFGPGTRLTVL.

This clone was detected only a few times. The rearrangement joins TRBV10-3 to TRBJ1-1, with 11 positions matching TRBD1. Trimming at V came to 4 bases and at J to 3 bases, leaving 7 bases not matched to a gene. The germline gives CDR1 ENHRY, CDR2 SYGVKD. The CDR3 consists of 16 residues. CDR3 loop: CAISGGQGAIDTEAFF. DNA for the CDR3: TGTGCCATCAGTGGAGGACAGGGGGCGATTGACACTGAAGCTTTCTTT.

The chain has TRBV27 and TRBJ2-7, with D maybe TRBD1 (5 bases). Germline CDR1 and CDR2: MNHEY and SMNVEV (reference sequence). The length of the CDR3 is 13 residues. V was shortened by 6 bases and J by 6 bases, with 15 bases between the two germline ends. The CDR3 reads CASSNNQGTEQYF. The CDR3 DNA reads TGTGCCAGCAGCAACAACCAGGGTACCGAGCAGTACTTC.

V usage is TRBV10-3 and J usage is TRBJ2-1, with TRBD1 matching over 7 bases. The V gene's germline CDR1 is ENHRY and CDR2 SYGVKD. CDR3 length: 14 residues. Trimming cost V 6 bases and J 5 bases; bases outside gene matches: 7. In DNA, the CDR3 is TGTGCCATCAGCCCGATGGGACAGAACAATGAGCAGTTCTTC. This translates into CAISPMGQNNEQFF.

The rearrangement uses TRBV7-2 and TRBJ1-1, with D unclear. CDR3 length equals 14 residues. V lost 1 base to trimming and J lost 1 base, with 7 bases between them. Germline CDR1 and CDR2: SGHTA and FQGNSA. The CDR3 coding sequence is TGTGCCAGCAGCTTAGGGCGGCCGAACACTGAAGCTTTCTTT. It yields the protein CASSLGRPNTEAFF. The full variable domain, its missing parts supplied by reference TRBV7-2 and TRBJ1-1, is GAGVSQSPSNKVTEKGKDVELRCDPISGHTALYWYRQSLGQGLEFLIYFQGNSAPDKSGLPSDRFSAERTGGSVSTLTIQRTQQEDSAVYLCASSLGRPNTEAFFGQGTRLTVV.

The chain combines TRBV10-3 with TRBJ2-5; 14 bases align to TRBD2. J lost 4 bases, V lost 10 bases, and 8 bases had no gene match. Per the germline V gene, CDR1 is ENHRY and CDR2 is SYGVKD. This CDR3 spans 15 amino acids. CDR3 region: CATSEGTSGRETQYF. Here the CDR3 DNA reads TGTGCCACCTCCGAGGGGACTAGCGGGAGAGAGACCCAGTACTTC.

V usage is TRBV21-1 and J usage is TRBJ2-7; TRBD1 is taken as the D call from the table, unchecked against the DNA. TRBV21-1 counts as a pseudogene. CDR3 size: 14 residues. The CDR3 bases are TGTGCCAGCAGCAAAGTGCCCAGACACTACGAGCAGTACTTC. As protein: CASSKVPRHYEQYF.

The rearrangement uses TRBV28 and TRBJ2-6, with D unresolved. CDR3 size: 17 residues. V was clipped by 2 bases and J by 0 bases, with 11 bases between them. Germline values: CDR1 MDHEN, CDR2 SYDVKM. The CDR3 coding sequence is TGTGCCAGCAGTTTAGTGGGCAGGTACTCTGGGGCCAACGTCCTGACTTTC. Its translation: CASSLVGRYSGANVLTF.

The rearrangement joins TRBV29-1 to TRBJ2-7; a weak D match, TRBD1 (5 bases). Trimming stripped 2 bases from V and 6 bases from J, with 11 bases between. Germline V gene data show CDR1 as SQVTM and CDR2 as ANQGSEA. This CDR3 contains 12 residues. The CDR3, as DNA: TGCAGCGTTGAATCAGGGCGAGCCGAGCAGTACTTC. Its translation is CSVESGRAEQYF.

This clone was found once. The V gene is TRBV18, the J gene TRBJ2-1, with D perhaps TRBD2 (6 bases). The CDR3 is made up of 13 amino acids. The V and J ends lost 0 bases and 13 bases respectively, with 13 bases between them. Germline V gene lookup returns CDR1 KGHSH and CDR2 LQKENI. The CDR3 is CASSPPMREEQFF. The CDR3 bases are TGTGCCAGCTCACCACCGATGAGGGAGGAACAGTTCTTC.

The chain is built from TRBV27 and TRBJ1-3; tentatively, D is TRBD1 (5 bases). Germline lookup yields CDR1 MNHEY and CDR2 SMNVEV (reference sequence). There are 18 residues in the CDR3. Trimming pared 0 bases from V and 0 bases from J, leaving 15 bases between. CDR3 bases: TGTGCCAGCAGTTTATCGTTGGCAGGGTGGGACTCTGGAAACACCATATATTTT. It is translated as CASSLSLAGWDSGNTIYF.

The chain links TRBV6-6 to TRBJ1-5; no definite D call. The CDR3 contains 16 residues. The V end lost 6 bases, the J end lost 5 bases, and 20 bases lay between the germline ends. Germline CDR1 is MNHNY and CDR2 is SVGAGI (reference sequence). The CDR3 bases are TGTGCCAGCAGGGTGGGAGTGAACTTATTTGATCAGCCCCAGCATTTT. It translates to CASRVGVNLFDQPQHF.

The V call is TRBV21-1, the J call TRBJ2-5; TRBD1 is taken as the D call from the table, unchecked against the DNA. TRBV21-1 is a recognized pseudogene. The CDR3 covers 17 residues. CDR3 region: CASSKPHRGQGGGTQYF. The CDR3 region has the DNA TGTGCCAGCAGCAAACCCCATAGGGGACAGGGAGGGGGGACCCAGTACTTC.

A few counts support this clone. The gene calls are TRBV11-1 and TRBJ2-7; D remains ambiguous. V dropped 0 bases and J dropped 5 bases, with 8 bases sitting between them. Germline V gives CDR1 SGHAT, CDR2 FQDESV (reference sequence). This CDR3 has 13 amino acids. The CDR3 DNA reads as TGTGCCAGCAGCTTAGCGCGCCTTAACGAGCAGTACTTC. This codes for CASSLARLNEQYF.

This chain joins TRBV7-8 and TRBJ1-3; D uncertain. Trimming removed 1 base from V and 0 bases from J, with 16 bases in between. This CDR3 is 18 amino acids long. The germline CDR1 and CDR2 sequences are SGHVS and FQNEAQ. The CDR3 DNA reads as TGTGCCAGCAGCTTAGTGAGATTTCTGGGGAGCTCTGGAAACACCATATATTTT. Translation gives CASSLVRFLGSSGNTIYF.

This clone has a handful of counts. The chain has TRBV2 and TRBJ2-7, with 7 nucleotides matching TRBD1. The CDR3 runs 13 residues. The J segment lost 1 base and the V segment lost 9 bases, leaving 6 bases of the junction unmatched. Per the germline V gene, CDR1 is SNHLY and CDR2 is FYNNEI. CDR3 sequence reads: CARRQGGSYEQYF. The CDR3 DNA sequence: TGTGCCAGGAGACAGGGTGGGTCCTACGAGCAGTACTTC.

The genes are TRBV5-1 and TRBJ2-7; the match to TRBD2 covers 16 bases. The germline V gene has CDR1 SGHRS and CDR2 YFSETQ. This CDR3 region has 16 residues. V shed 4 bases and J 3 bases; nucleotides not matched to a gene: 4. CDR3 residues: CASSGGLAGGIYEQYF. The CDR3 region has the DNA TGCGCCAGCAGCGGGGGACTAGCGGGGGGGATCTACGAGCAGTACTTC.

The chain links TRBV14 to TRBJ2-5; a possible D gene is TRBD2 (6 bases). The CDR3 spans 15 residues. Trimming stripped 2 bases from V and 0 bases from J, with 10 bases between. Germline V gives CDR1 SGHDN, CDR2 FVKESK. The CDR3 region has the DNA TGTGCCAGCAGCCAAACGGGAGCGTACCAAGAGACCCAGTACTTC. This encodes CASSQTGAYQETQYF.

The CDR3 spells CASSVGAGRTYEQYF. The CDR3 coding sequence is TGTGCCAGCAGCGTAGGTGCGGGAAGAACCTACGAGCAGTACTTC. The chain is built from TRBV9 and TRBJ2-7; the D gene is possibly TRBD2 (6 bases). Germline V gene data show CDR1 as SGDLS and CDR2 as YYNGEE. Trimming took off 0 bases at V and 2 bases at J, with 12 bases between the two ends. The CDR3 consists of 15 residues.

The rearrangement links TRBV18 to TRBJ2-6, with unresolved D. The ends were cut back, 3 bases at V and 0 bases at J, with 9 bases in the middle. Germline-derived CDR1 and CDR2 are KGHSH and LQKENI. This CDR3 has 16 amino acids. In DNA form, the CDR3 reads TGTGCCAGCTCACCTGTAACTGTCTCTGGGGCCAACGTCCTGACTTTC. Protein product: CASSPVTVSGANVLTF.

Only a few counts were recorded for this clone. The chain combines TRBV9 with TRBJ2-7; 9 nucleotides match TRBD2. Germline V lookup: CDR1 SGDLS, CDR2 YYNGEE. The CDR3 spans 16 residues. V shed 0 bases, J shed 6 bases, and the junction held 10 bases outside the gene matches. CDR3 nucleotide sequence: TGTGCCAGCAGCGTAGGGTTTAGCGGGAGTGTGGCCGAGCAGTACTTC. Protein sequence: CASSVGFSGSVAEQYF.

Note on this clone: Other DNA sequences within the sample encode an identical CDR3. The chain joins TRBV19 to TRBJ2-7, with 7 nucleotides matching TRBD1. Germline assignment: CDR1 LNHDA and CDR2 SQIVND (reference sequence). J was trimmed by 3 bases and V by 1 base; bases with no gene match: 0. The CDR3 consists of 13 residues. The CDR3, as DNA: TGTGCCAGTAGTATAGGACAGGGCTACGAGCAGTACTTC. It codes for CASSIGQGYEQYF. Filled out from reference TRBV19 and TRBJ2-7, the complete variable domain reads DGGITQSPKYLFRKEGQNVTLSCEQNLNHDAMYWYRQDPGQGLRLIYYSQIVNDFQKGDIAEGYSVSREKKESFPLTVTSAQKNPTAFYLCASSIGQGYEQYFGPGTRLTVT.

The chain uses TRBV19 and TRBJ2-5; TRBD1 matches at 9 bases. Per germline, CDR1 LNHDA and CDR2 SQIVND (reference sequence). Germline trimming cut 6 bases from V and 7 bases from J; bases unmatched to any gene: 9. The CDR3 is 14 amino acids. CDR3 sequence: CASRATGGTVTQYF. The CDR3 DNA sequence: TGTGCCAGTAGAGCGACAGGGGGTACTGTGACCCAGTACTTC. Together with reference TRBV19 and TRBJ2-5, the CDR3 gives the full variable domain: DGGITQSPKYLFRKEGQNVTLSCEQNLNHDAMYWYRQDPGQGLRLIYYSQIVNDFQKGDIAEGYSVSREKKESFPLTVTSAQKNPTAFYLCASRATGGTVTQYFGPGTRLLVL.